The next 25 T cell receptor beta chains were all read from a single sample in a study of monozygotic twins with cystic fibrosis (dated by TCRdb to about 2021). Receptor libraries were prepared by the immunoSEQ multiplex PCR assay. TCRdb holds this immuneACCESS table with in-frame rearrangements only. Some clones are missing; in checked studies, unresolved V genes explain under half, and the rest has no known cause. The sample table lists under 30,000 clones, just over 90% of them with a count of one. The ten largest account for approximately 0.5% of the sample. The sequenced material came from blood. These receptors all stem from a girl aged 2 to 10 with cystic fibrosis.

V and J are TRBV9 and TRBJ2-3, with TRBD1 as a possible D gene (7 bases). This CDR3 is 17 amino acids long. With 0 bases removed from V and 4 bases from J, the gap between germline ends came to 18 bases. Germline-derived CDR1 and CDR2 are SGDLS and YYNGEE. Here the CDR3 DNA reads TGTGCCAGCAGCGTAGATCCCCAGGGGGGCGACCCAGATACGCAGTATTTT. This translates into CASSVDPQGGDPDTQYF.

This chain links TRBV6-1 with TRBJ2-7, with 9 nucleotides matching TRBD1. This CDR3 is built from 14 residues. CDR1 and CDR2 (germline): MNHNS, SASEGT. V lost 6 bases and J lost 3; bases outside the gene matches: 6. CDR3 coding DNA: TGTGCCAGCAGCGGGACAGGGTATCGCTACGAGCAGTACTTC. Translation: CASSGTGYRYEQYF.

The chain carries TRBV14 and TRBJ1-1; D gene ambiguous. The germline V and J ends were trimmed by 4 bases and 0 bases, with 9 bases remaining between them. Germline CDR1 is SGHDN and CDR2 is FVKESK. CDR3 length: 14 residues. For the CDR3, the DNA is TGTGCCAGCAGCCGTGTAACGATGAACACTGAAGCTTTCTTT. It is translated as CASSRVTMNTEAFF.

The rearrangement uses TRBV2 and TRBJ1-1; 9 bases line up with TRBD1. Germline values: CDR1 SNHLY, CDR2 FYNNEI. The CDR3 is 14 amino acids. After removal of 6 bases from V and 0 bases from J, the junction contained 2 bases not matched to a gene. CDR3 sequence reads: CASSRDRVNTEAFF. The CDR3 DNA is TGTGCCAGCAGCCGGGACAGGGTGAACACTGAAGCTTTCTTT. Full variable domain (missing parts from reference TRBV2 and TRBJ1-1): EPEVTQTPSHQVTQMGQEVILRCVPISNHLYFYWYRQILGQKVEFLVSFYNNEISEKSEIFDDQFSVERPDGSNFTLKIRSTKLEDSAMYFCASSRDRVNTEAFFGQGTRLTVV.

The chain employs TRBV14 and TRBJ2-5; unclear D gene. The CDR3 covers 13 residues. Trimming cost V 0 bases and J 1 base, with 3 bases left between them. Germline V gives CDR1 SGHDN, CDR2 FVKESK. The CDR3 DNA sequence: TGTGCCAGCAGCCAAGATTTCCAAGAGACCCAGTACTTC. Translated, it gives CASSQDFQETQYF. The whole variable domain, filled in from reference TRBV14 and TRBJ2-5, reads EAGVTQFPSHSVIEKGQTVTLRCDPISGHDNLYWYRRVMGKEIKFLLHFVKESKQDESGMPNNRFLAERTGGTYSTLKVQPAELEDSGVYFCASSQDFQETQYFGPGTRLLVL.

This clone has only one observation. The rearrangement uses TRBV7-2 and TRBJ1-1; no firm D call. The germline CDR1 and CDR2 sequences are SGHTA and FQGNSA. This CDR3 is 13 amino acids long. The V and J ends lost 1 base and 0 bases respectively, with 3 bases between them. CDR3 residues: CASSLGMNTEAFF. DNA of the CDR3: TGTGCCAGCAGCTTAGGTATGAACACTGAAGCTTTCTTT.

J is TRBJ1-1 and V is TRBV23-1; D remains unclear. TRBV23-1 is recorded as an ORF, its role being uncertain. The CDR3 has 13 amino acids. V was trimmed by 0 bases and J by 4 bases, leaving 6 bases between them. CDR3 protein: CASSQSSRTEAFF. CDR3 DNA sequence: TGCGCCAGCAGTCAATCGAGTCGCACTGAAGCTTTCTTT.

Written as DNA, the CDR3 is TGTGCCAGCAGCTTACGTCCGAAGTGGGTGAGAACTGAAGCTTTCTTT. Its protein product is CASSLRPKWVRTEAFF. This chain uses TRBV7-2 with TRBJ1-1; D uncertain. The V and J ends lost 2 bases and 5 bases respectively, with 18 bases between them. The CDR3 covers 16 residues. Germline values: CDR1 SGHTA, CDR2 FQGNSA.

The J gene is TRBJ2-1, the V gene TRBV9; the D is unclear. The CDR3 totals 13 residues. Trimming took off 6 bases at V and 7 bases at J, with 14 bases between the two ends. Per germline, CDR1 SGDLS and CDR2 YYNGEE. The CDR3 reads CASTQIGANEQFF. The CDR3 bases are TGTGCCAGCACGCAGATTGGAGCTAATGAGCAGTTCTTC.

The rearrangement uses TRBV15 and TRBJ1-3; D uncertain. V was pared by 0 bases and J by 2 bases, with 5 bases between. The length of the CDR3 is 14 residues. Per germline, CDR1 LNHNV and CDR2 YYDKDF (reference sequence). For the CDR3, the DNA is TGTGCCACCAGCAGAGATTCGGCTGGAAACACCATATATTTT. Amino acids: CATSRDSAGNTIYF.

J is TRBJ2-1 and V is TRBV19, with 8 bases matching TRBD1. The CDR3 runs 17 residues. V lost 6 bases and J lost 5; bases outside the gene matches: 15. Germline assignment: CDR1 LNHDA and CDR2 SQIVND (reference sequence). CDR3 amino acids: CASSPDRWTGPNNEQFF. The CDR3 DNA reads as TGTGCCAGTAGCCCCGATCGTTGGACAGGGCCAAACAATGAGCAGTTCTTC.

The V and J genes are TRBV5-1 and TRBJ2-5, with a possible D match to TRBD2 (7 bases). V lost 0 bases to trimming and J lost 5 bases, with 14 bases between them. Germline CDR1 and CDR2: SGHRS and YFSETQ. The CDR3 has 15 residues. CDR3 nucleotides: TGCGCCAGCAGCTTGGTCGCGGGGGCTGGGGAGACCCAGTACTTC. The encoded protein is CASSLVAGAGETQYF.

The chain carries TRBV20-1 and TRBJ2-3, with unresolved D. The CDR3 is made up of 11 amino acids. Trimming stripped 3 bases from V and 4 bases from J, with 5 bases between. Germline V CDR1 and CDR2: DFQATT, SNEGSKA (reference sequence). CDR3 region: CSASLADTQYF. The CDR3 bases are TGCAGTGCTAGCTTAGCAGATACGCAGTATTTT.

The CDR3, as DNA: TGCGCCAGCAGCCAAGCTAGCGGGGGGGCCCCAAAAAGAGATACGCAGTATTTT. Amino acid sequence: CASSQASGGAPKRDTQYF. This chain uses TRBV4-1 with TRBJ2-3; 12 bases align to TRBD2. The germline V gene has CDR1 MGHRA and CDR2 YSYEKL. The CDR3 spans 18 residues. The trim removed 1 base at V and 5 bases at J, leaving 10 bases unmatched.

The chain recombines TRBV7-9 with TRBJ1-6, with 7 bases aligning to TRBD1. There are 14 residues in the CDR3. Germline V CDR1 and CDR2: SEHNR, FQNEAQ (reference sequence). V lost 5 bases, J lost 6 bases, and 4 bases stayed unmatched. The CDR3 DNA reads as TGTGCCAGCAGCGTGGGACAGTCTAATTCACCCCTCCACTTT. This sequence encodes CASSVGQSNSPLHF.

This clone was seen once. As DNA, the CDR3 is TGTGCCAGCAGTCCGCCGGAAAGCGGGACTGGAAACACCATATATTTT. Translated, it gives CASSPPESGTGNTIYF. The rearrangement joins TRBV6-4 to TRBJ1-3; D remains ambiguous. The CDR3 sequence is 16 residues long. The V end lost 5 bases, the J end lost 2 bases, and 16 bases lay between the germline ends. Germline V gene lookup returns CDR1 MRHNA and CDR2 SNTAGT.

CDR3 amino acids: CASSLLPGGQGAYEQYF. DNA for the CDR3: TGCGCCAGCAGCTTGTTACCGGGGGGACAGGGTGCTTACGAGCAGTACTTC. The V call is TRBV5-1, the J call TRBJ2-7; TRBD1 aligns across 9 bases. The CDR3 length is 17 residues. J was trimmed by 4 bases and V by 1 base; bases with no gene match: 12. Germline-derived CDR1 and CDR2 are SGHRS and YFSETQ.

The gene calls are TRBV14 and TRBJ1-2; possible D gene TRBD1, 5 bases. CDR1 and CDR2 from the germline V gene are SGHDN and FVKESK. This CDR3 spans 15 amino acids. The V end lost 1 base, the J end lost 3 bases, and 12 bases lay between the germline ends. CDR3 loop: CASSQVNQGYYGYTF. The CDR3 nucleotides are TGTGCCAGCAGCCAAGTTAACCAGGGATACTATGGCTACACCTTC.

The V call is TRBV7-9, the J call TRBJ2-7; D uncertain. The V end was cut by 5 bases, the J end by 3 bases, with 8 bases between. The CDR3 has 12 amino acids. Germline-derived CDR1 and CDR2 are SEHNR and FQNEAQ (reference sequence). The CDR3 coding sequence is TGTGCCAGCAGCCCTGAGGTCTACGAGCAGTACTTC. This translates into CASSPEVYEQYF.

V and J are TRBV9 and TRBJ2-3; D call uncertain. CDR1 is SGDLS and CDR2 is YYNGEE in the germline V gene. The CDR3 spans 16 residues. Trimming shortened V by 0 bases and J by 0 bases, and 11 bases separated the two germline ends. CDR3: CASSVELSASTDTQYF. DNA for the CDR3: TGTGCCAGCAGCGTAGAACTATCAGCCAGCACAGATACGCAGTATTTT. The variable domain in full, completed from reference TRBV9 and TRBJ2-3, reads DSGVTQTPKHLITATGQRVTLRCSPRSGDLSVYWYQQSLDQGLQFLIQYYNGEERAKGNILERFSAQQFPDLHSELNLSSLELGDSALYFCASSVELSASTDTQYFGPGTRLTVL.

V is TRBV18 and J is TRBJ2-7; 11 nucleotides match TRBD1. CDR1 and CDR2 from the germline V gene are KGHSH and LQKENI. V lost 3 bases and J lost 3; bases outside the gene matches: 7. The CDR3 length is 16 residues. As DNA, the CDR3 is TGTGCCAGCTCACCTCTGGGACAGGGGGGAGGCTACGAGCAGTACTTC. Its protein is CASSPLGQGGGYEQYF.

A few counts support this clone. The chain recombines TRBV30 with TRBJ1-2, with a possible D match to TRBD1 (5 bases). Germline-derived CDR1 and CDR2 are GTSNPN and SVGIG (reference sequence). V lost 0 bases, J lost 1 base, and 6 bases lay in between. CDR3 size: 13 residues. This chain's CDR3 is CAWSVRGNYGYTF. CDR3 in DNA: TGTGCCTGGAGTGTTAGGGGTAACTATGGCTACACCTTC.

The chain is built from TRBV7-2 and TRBJ1-3; D is ambiguous. The CDR3 has 14 amino acids. Looked up from germline, CDR1 is SGHTA and CDR2 is FQGNSA. The V gene lost 0 bases and the J gene lost 4 bases, with 7 bases spanning the gap. For the CDR3, the DNA is TGTGCCAGCAGCTTAGCTAGCCCCGGAAACACCATATATTTT. It codes for CASSLASPGNTIYF.

The sample holds one count of this clone. V is TRBV27 and J is TRBJ1-1; D is uncertain. With 7 bases removed from V and 3 bases from J, the gap between germline ends came to 18 bases. CDR3 length: 15 residues. Germline V gene data show CDR1 as MNHEY and CDR2 as SMNVEV (reference sequence). CDR3 sequence: CASTRLNLPYTEAFF. The CDR3 DNA is TGTGCCAGCACCCGACTAAATTTGCCCTACACTGAAGCTTTCTTT.

The gene calls are TRBV19 and TRBJ1-5; 8 nucleotides align to TRBD1. The CDR3 is made up of 17 amino acids. Germline assignment: CDR1 LNHDA and CDR2 SQIVND (reference sequence). The V gene end was trimmed by 7 bases and the J gene end by 6 bases; junction bases not matched to a gene: 17. The CDR3 region is CASTSNRPGQGGQPQHF. In nucleotides, the CDR3 is TGTGCCAGTACCTCCAATCGCCCCGGACAGGGTGGTCAGCCCCAGCATTTT.